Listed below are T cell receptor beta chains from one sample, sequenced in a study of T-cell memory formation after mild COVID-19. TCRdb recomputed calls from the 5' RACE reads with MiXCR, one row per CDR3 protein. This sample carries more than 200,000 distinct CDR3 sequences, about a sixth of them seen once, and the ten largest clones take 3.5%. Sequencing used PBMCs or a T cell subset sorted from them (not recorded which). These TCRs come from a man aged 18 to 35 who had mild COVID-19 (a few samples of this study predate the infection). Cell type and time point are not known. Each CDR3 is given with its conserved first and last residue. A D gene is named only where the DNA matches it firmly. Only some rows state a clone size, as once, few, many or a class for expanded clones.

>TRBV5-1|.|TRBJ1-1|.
CASSLGGRGTEAFF
TGCGCCAGCAGCTTAGGAGGGAGAGGCACTGAAGCTTTCTTT
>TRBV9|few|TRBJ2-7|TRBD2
CASSPGGSGSYEQYF
TGTGCCAGCAGCCCCGGAGGTAGCGGGAGCTACGAGCAGTACTTC
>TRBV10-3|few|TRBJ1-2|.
CAISERVRQIPNYGYTF
TGTGCCATCAGTGAACGCGTTAGACAGATACCGAACTATGGCTACACCTTC
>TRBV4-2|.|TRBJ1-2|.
CASSQDTGARQKVSGYTF
TGTGCCAGCAGCCAAGACACTGGGGCGAGACAGAAGGTTTCCGGCTACACCTTC
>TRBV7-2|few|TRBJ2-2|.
CASSRLLTGELFF
TGTGCCAGCAGCAGACTCCTCACCGGGGAGCTGTTTTTT
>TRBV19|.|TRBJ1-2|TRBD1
CASTSYRDRIHYGYTF
TGTGCCAGTACCTCTTACCGGGACAGAATACACTATGGCTACACCTTC
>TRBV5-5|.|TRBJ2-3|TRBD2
CASSLQGGLLTDTQYF
TGTGCCAGCAGCTTGCAGGGAGGGCTGCTGACAGATACGCAGTATTTT
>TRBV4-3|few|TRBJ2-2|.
CASSQDGGRRAGELFF
TGCGCCAGCAGCCAAGATGGAGGGCGCAGGGCCGGGGAGCTGTTTTTT
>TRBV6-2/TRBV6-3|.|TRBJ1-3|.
CASSYSRRGNTIYF
TGTGCCAGCAGTTACTCACGGCGGGGAAACACCATATATTTT
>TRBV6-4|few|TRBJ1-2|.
CASSTDSYGYTF
TGTGCCAGCAGTACCGACAGCTATGGCTACACCTTC
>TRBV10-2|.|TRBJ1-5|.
CASSETNQPQHF
TGCGCCAGCAGTGAGACTAATCAGCCCCAGCATTTT
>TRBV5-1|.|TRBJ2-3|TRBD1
CASSLQGETDTQYF
TGCGCCAGCAGCTTGCAGGGGGAGACAGATACGCAGTATTTT
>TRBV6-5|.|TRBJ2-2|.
CASRRTDRNTGELFF
TGTGCCAGCAGAAGGACCGATCGCAACACCGGGGAGCTGTTTTTT
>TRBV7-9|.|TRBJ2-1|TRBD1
CASSPGQGGYNEQFF
TGTGCCAGCAGCCCGGGACAGGGGGGCTACAATGAGCAGTTCTTC
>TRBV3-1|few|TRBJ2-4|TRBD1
CASSRRDSAKNIQYF
TGTGCCAGCAGCCGTAGGGACAGTGCCAAAAACATTCAGTACTTC
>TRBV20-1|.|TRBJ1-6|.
CSARVGGGNSPLHF
TGCAGTGCTAGAGTGGGGGGAGGTAATTCACCCCTCCACTTT
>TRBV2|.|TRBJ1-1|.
CASRPLGVNTEAFF
TGTGCCAGCAGGCCGTTAGGGGTGAACACTGAAGCTTTCTTT
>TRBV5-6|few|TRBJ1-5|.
CASSLTDGSNQPQHF
TGTGCCAGCAGCTTAACCGACGGGAGCAATCAGCCCCAGCATTTT
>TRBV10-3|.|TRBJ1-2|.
CAISERGLGYTF
TGTGCCATCAGTGAACGGGGTCTTGGCTACACCTTC
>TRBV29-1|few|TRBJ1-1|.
CSASQDAGLNTEAFF
TGCAGCGCCTCCCAAGACGCCGGATTGAACACTGAAGCTTTCTTT
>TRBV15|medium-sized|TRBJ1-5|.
CATSRNVRQAQHF
TGTGCCACCAGCAGAAACGTAAGGCAGGCCCAGCATTTT
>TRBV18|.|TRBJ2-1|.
CASSPFQENNEQFF
TGTGCCAGCTCACCTTTCCAGGAGAACAATGAGCAGTTCTTC
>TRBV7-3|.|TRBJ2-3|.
CASSLNDGAADTQYF
TGTGCCAGCAGCTTGAATGACGGAGCCGCAGATACGCAGTATTTT
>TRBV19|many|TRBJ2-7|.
CASSIGWGASHEQYF
TGTGCCAGTAGTATCGGTTGGGGGGCGAGCCACGAGCAGTACTTC
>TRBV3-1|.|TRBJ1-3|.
CASSPPGGLGNTIYF
TGTGCCAGCAGCCCCCCCGGGGGGCTAGGAAACACCATATATTTT
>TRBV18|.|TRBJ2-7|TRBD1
CASSLGTASYEQYF
TGTGCCAGCTCACTGGGGACAGCCTCCTACGAGCAGTACTTC
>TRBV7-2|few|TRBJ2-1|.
CASSITLGSYNEQFF
TGTGCCAGCAGCATAACACTAGGCTCCTACAATGAGCAGTTCTTC
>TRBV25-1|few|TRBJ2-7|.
CASSESARYEQYF
TGTGCCAGCAGTGAATCGGCCCGCTACGAGCAGTACTTC
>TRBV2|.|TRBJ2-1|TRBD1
CASNLDRGYNEQFF
TGTGCCAGCAACCTAGACAGGGGCTACAATGAGCAGTTCTTC
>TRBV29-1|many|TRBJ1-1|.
CSAHRDMGTEAFF
TGCAGCGCGCACAGGGACATGGGCACTGAAGCTTTCTTT
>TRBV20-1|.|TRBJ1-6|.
CSANRAMQLNSPLHF
TGCAGTGCTAACAGGGCCATGCAACTTAATTCACCCCTCCACTTT
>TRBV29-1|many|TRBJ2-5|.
CSVVFPARGGETQYF
TGCAGCGTTGTTTTCCCGGCCAGGGGTGGGGAGACCCAGTACTTC
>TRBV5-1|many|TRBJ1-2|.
CASSQVGQSYGYTF
TGCGCCAGCAGCCAGGTTGGACAGTCCTATGGCTACACCTTC
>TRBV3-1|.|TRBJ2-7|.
CASSQEGPQTYEQYF
TGTGCCAGCAGCCAAGAGGGACCCCAAACCTACGAGCAGTACTTC
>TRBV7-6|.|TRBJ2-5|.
CASSPRSGVRETQYF
TGTGCCAGCAGCCCAAGGTCGGGGGTACGGGAGACCCAGTACTTC
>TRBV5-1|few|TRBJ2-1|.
CASSLNDEQFF
TGCGCCAGCAGCTTGAACGATGAGCAGTTCTTC
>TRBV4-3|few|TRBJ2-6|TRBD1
CASSQGLTGGNAGANVLTF
TGCGCCAGCAGCCAAGGTCTCACAGGGGGAAATGCTGGGGCCAACGTCCTGACTTTC
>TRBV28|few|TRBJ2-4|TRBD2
CASSTQTSGPSF
TGTGCCAGCAGTACCCAAACTAGCGGGCCCAGCTTC
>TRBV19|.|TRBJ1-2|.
CASTTRRGEVYTF
TGTGCCAGTACGACGAGAAGGGGAGAGGTCTACACCTTC
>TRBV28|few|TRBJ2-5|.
CASSPRGRGVGETQYF
TGTGCCAGCAGCCCCCGGGGCAGGGGTGTTGGGGAGACCCAGTACTTC
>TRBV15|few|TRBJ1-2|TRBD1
CATSITLGQGDYGYTF
TGTGCCACCAGCATTACATTGGGACAGGGGGACTATGGCTACACCTTC
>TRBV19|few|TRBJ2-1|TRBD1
CASSPQGASLGFF
TGTGCCAGTAGCCCACAGGGGGCTAGTCTTGGCTTCTTC
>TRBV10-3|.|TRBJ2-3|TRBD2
CAIRREGADTQYF
TGTGCCATCAGACGGGAGGGCGCGGATACGCAGTATTTT
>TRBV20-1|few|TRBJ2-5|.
CSARVGWETQYF
TGCAGTGCTAGAGTAGGGTGGGAGACCCAGTACTTC
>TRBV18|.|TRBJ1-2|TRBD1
CASSPQTGFLGYTF
TGTGCCAGCTCACCACAGACAGGGTTTCTGGGCTACACCTTC
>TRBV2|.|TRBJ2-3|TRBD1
CASSEARTGEGDTQYF
TGTGCCAGCAGTGAAGCGCGGACAGGGGAAGGAGATACGCAGTATTTT
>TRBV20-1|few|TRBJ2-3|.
CSARGASDTQYF
TGCAGTGCTAGAGGGGCGTCAGATACGCAGTATTTT
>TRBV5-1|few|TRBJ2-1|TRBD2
CASRTTSGANNEQFF
TGCGCCAGCAGGACGACTAGCGGGGCCAACAATGAGCAGTTCTTC
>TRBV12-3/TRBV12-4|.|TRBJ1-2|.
CASSLALGGYTF
TGTGCCAGCAGTTTAGCGCTGGGTGGCTACACCTTC